This T cell receptor (beta chain) was recovered during a study of identical twins. The CDR3 totals 15 residues. The germline CDR1 and CDR2 sequences are SGDLS and YYNGEE. Trimming removed 4 bases at V and 4 bases at J, with 18 bases between. Carrying unique molecular identifiers, the cDNA also gained a universal primer site through template switching. TCRdb reprocessed the 5' RACE reads via MiXCR and lists one record per CDR3 protein. The data show some 690,000 distinct CDR3 sequences, with 21% seen just once and 4% to 4.5% held by the top ten. Only a few counts were recorded for this clonotype. Another study also made use of these data, one on T cells expressing NK-cell markers.

This TCR derives from a woman aged 18-29 years in good health. Sequenced material: PBMCs. The chain combines TRBV9 with TRBJ2-7; no reliable D call. CDR3 loop: CASSPRTTPTYEQYF. The CDR3 nucleotides are TGTGCCAGCAGCCCCCGTACAACACCGACGTACGAGCAGTACTTC.